The clone carrying this T cell receptor (beta chain) was detected a few times. Its antigen remains unknown. CDR1 MNHEY and CDR2 SMNVEV come from the germline V gene (reference sequence). The CDR3 spans 14 residues. V was pared by 7 bases and J by 5 bases, with 5 bases of the junction left unmatched. The data are from a study of vaccination and CD4 T cells after COVID-19. Documented treatment: roughly 10-day PBMC culture with coronavirus spike peptide pools or control peptides (ViraFEST assay). Sequence data for DNA of cultured CD4+ T cells were generated by the Oncomine TCR Beta short-read assay. TCRdb analysed the PCR reads with MiXCR anew, one entry per CDR3 protein. The repertoire holds thousands of distinct CDR3 sequences, with less than 55% as singletons.

Sequences were obtained from CD4+ T cells from blood, cultured in vitro. The V call is TRBV27, the J call TRBJ2-1; 10 nucleotides align to TRBD2. The TCR comes from a human donor who had recovered from COVID-19. The CDR3: CASIALAGNNEQFF. CDR3 in DNA: TGTGCCAGCATTGCACTAGCGGGGAACAATGAGCAGTTCTTC.